This TCR beta chain is from a study of regulatory T cells in long-lasting Graves disease. CDR3 length: 15 amino acids. Germline lookup yields CDR1 MNHEY and CDR2 SMNVEV (reference sequence). The V and J ends lost 4 bases and 4 bases, in that order; junction bases with no gene match: 9. Relying on iRepertoire HTBI primers and Arm-PCR of CDR3 regions, the team built TCR beta libraries. Per the original methods: Segment identification across samples yielded some 63 TRBV and more than twelve TRBJ segments. TCRdb passed the multiplex PCR reads through MiXCR, listing each CDR3 protein once. The V and J calls, along with clone size, are taken from TCRdb and not from the paper's own processing. This sample has roughly 360,000 distinct CDR3 sequences, with approximately 23% found just once. Time point meaning: persistent/refractory GD, antithyroid drugs over 5 years with positive TRAb. The TCR library was made from RNA extracted from PBMCs. Diagnosis followed American Thyroid Association guidelines for Graves' disease.

This clonotype has ten or more counts. The chain has TRBV27 and TRBJ2-7; 8 bases are a match to TRBD2. The sequence was collected from a woman aged 40 to 50 with Graves disease. Material: peripheral blood mononuclear cells (PBMCs), obtained when the disease was refractory, from a patient treated with antithyroid drugs. The CDR3 reads CASSYREAGAYEQYF. The CDR3 coding sequence is TGTGCCAGCAGTTACCGAGAAGCGGGAGCTTACGAGCAGTACTTC.